This T cell receptor beta chain came from a study of cytomegalovirus exposure and HLA in healthy donors. Across the study: An analysis done earlier identified around 100 million unique TCR beta sequences from about 179 million T cells. There were approximately 400 genotyped donors. Of these, about 80% fell in the genetic ancestry cluster associated with self-reported Caucasian donors. Study observations and caveats: Some V segments, including TRBV6-2 and TRBV6-3, were excluded as indistinguishable. A later analysis, which compared TCR beta chains of equal frequency, found the HLA-associated ones more clonally expanded.

PCR involved 60 Vbeta and 13 Jbeta primers. The table came from immunoSEQ multiplex PCR; TCRdb's copy has only in-frame clones and leaves some out. The data show about 200,000 clones, approximately 78% seen once. Trimming took 3 bases from V and 8 from J; bases not matched to a gene: 5. Germline-derived CDR1 and CDR2 are LNHDA and SQIVND (reference sequence). This CDR3 region has 14 residues. The count of this clone is one. Its specificity is unknown. This sequence joins TRBV19 and TRBJ2-1, with 9 bases identical to TRBD2. The clonotype originates from a male donor in good health and CMV-seronegative. Sequencing was carried out using PBMCs. This chain's CDR3 is CASSIGTSSDEQFF. In DNA, the CDR3 is TGTGCCAGTAGTATCGGGACTAGCAGCGATGAGCAGTTCTTC.